This TCR beta chain was captured in a study of blood T cell repertoires in COVID-19. About the research overall: Samples taken during acute and convalescent COVID-19 were collected in the United States, Italy and Spain.

Within 2 weeks before study entry, exposed participants met a COVID-19 case. CDR3 size: 15 residues. The V gene's germline CDR1 is LNHDA and CDR2 SQIVND (reference sequence). Trimming cost V 4 bases and J 0 bases, with 10 bases left between them. Sequenced by immunoSEQ multiplex PCR; TCRdb stores in-frame clones only, minus some. The table includes around 200,000 clones, about 88% detected once. Sequencing was done on a sample of PBMCs or T cells enriched from blood (not recorded which). The chain is built from TRBV19 and TRBJ1-5; D is uncertain. This clonotype originated in a woman aged 25 to 39 who had been exposed to COVID-19. CDR3: CASSNTAYSNQPQHF. CDR3 bases: TGTGCCAGTAGTAATACAGCTTATAGCAATCAGCCCCAGCATTTT. The entire variable domain, with the rest obtained from reference TRBV19 and TRBJ1-5, is as follows: DGGITQSPKYLFRKEGQNVTLSCEQNLNHDAMYWYRQDPGQGLRLIYYSQIVNDFQKGDIAEGYSVSREKKESFPLTVTSAQKNPTAFYLCASSNTAYSNQPQHFGDGTRLSIL.